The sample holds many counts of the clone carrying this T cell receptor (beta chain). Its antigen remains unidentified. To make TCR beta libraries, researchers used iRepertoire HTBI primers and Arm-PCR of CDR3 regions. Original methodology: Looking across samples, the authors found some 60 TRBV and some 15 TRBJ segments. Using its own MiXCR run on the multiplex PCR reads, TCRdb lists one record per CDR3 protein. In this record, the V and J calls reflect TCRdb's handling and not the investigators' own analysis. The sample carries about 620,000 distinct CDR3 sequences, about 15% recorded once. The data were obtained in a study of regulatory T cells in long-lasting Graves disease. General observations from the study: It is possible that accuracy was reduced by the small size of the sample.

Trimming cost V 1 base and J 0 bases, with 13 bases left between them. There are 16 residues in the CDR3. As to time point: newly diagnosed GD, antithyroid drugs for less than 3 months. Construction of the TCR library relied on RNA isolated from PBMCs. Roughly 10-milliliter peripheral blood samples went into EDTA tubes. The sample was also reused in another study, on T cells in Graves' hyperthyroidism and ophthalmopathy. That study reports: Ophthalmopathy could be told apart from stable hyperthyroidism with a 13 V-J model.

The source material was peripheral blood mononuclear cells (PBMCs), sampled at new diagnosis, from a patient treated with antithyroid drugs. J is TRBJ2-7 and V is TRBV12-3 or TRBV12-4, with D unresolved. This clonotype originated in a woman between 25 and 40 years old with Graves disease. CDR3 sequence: CASSLGLGTSSYEQYF. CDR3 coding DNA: TGTGCCAGCAGTTTAGGGTTGGGCACGAGCTCCTACGAGCAGTACTTC.